This T cell receptor beta chain is drawn from a study of patients and donors after allogeneic stem cell transplantation. This clonotype has at least ten counts. This CDR3 is 18 amino acids long. Deletions cut 5 bases from V and 1 base from J, with 20 bases between. Germline loops: CDR1 MNHNS, CDR2 SASEGT. Each CDR3 protein gets one entry after TCRdb re-called the RT-PCR reads with MiXCR. In the table there are about 960,000 distinct CDR3 sequences, 18% of which are singletons. J is TRBJ2-2 and V is TRBV6-1; D perhaps matches TRBD1 (6 bases). Sequenced sample: blood, either unsorted or a sorted T cell fraction (not recorded which). The TCR comes from a human donor who was either an allogeneic HSCT recipient or a stem cell or donor lymphocyte infusion donor (not recorded which). It is not recorded whose cells these are; they may come from a transplant donor. CDR3 loop: CASSKPIGTYENTGELFF. In DNA form, the CDR3 reads TGTGCCAGCAGTAAGCCAATCGGGACATACGAGAACACCGGGGAGCTGTTTTTT.